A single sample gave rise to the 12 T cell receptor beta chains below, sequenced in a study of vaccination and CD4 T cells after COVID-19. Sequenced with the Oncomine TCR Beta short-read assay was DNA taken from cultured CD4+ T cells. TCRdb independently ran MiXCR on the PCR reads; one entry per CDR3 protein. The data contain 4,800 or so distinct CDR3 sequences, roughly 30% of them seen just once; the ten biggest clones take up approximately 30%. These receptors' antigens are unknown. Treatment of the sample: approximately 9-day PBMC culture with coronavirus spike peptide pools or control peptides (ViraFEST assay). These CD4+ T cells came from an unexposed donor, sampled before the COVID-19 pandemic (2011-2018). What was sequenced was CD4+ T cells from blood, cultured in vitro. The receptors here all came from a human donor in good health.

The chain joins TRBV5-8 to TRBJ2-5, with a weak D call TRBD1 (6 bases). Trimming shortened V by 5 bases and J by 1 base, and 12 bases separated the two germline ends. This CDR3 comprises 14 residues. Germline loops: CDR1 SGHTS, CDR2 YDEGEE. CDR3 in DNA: TGTGCCAGCAGGGTGGGGACAATCCAAGAGACCCAGTACTTC. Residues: CASRVGTIQETQYF.

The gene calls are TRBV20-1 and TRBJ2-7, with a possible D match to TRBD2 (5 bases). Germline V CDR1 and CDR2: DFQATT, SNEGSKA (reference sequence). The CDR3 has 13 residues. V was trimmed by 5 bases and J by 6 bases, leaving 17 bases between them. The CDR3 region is CSAEFGLTAEQYF. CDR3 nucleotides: TGCAGTGCTGAATTTGGACTCACGGCCGAGCAGTACTTC.

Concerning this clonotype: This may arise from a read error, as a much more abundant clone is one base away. CDR3 sequence: CASRYGWTPNYGYTF. The DNA for the CDR3 is TGTGCCAGCAGATATGGGTGGACACCCAACTATGGCTACACCTTC. This chain connects TRBV6-1 to TRBJ1-2; a possible D gene is TRBD1 (5 bases). The CDR3 contains 15 residues. Germline V gene sequence: CDR1 MNHNS, CDR2 SASEGT. Trimming removed 6 bases at V and 2 bases at J, with 16 bases between.

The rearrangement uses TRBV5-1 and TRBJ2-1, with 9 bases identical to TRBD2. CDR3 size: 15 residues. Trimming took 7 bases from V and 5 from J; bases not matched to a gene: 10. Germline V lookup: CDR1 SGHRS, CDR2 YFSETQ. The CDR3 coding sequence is TGCGCCAGCTCCCCGAGCGGGGGGCTCCACAATGAGCAGTTCTTC. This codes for CASSPSGGLHNEQFF.

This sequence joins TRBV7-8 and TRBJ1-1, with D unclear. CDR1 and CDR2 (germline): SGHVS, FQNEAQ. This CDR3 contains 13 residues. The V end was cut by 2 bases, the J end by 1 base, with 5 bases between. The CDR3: CASSLSANTEAFF. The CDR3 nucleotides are TGTGCCAGCAGCTTATCAGCGAACACTGAAGCTTTCTTT.

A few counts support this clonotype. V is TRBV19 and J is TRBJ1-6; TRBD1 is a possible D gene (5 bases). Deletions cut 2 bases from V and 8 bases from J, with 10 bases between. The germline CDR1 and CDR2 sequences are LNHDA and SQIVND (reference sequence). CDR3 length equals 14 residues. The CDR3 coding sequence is TGTGCCAGTAGTATAATGCGGGGGGATTCACCCCTCCACTTT. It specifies CASSIMRGDSPLHF.

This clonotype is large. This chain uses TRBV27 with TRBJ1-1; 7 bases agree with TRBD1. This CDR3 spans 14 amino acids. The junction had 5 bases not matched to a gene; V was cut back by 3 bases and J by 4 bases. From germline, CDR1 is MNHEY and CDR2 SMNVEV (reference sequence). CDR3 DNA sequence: TGTGCCAGCAGTTTGCGGACAGGAGTCACTGAAGCTTTCTTT. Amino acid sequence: CASSLRTGVTEAFF.

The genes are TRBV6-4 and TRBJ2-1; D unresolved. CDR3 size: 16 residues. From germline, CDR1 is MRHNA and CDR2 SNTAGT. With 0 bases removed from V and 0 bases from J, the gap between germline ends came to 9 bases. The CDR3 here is CASSDSARSSYNEQFF. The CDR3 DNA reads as TGTGCCAGCAGTGACTCGGCTAGAAGCTCCTACAATGAGCAGTTCTTC.

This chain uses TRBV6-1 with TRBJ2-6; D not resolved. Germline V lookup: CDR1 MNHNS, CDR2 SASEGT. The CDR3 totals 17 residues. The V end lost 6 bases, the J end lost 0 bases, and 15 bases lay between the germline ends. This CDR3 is CASRDPRRSSGANVLTF. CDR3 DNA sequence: TGTGCCAGCAGGGACCCAAGACGGTCCTCTGGGGCCAACGTCCTGACTTTC.

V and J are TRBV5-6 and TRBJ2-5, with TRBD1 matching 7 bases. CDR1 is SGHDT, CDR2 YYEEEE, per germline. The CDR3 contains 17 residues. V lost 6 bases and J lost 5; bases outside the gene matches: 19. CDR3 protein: CASTFPSDRAAWETQYF. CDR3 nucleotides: TGTGCCAGCACCTTTCCTTCAGACAGGGCCGCTTGGGAGACCCAGTACTTC.

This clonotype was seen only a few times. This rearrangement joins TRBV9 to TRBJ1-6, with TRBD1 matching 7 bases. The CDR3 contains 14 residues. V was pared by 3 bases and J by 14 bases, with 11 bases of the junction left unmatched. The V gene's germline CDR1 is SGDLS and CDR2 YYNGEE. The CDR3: CASSAIPRGQALHF. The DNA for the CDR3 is TGTGCCAGCAGCGCGATTCCAAGGGGGCAGGCCCTCCACTTT.

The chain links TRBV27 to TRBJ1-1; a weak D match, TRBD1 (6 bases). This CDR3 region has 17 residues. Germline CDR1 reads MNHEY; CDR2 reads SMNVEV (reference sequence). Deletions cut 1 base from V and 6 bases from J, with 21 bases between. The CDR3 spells CASSLLWGQVPQAEAFF. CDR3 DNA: TGTGCCAGCAGTTTATTGTGGGGGCAGGTCCCTCAGGCTGAAGCTTTCTTT.